This entry features one T cell receptor beta chain sequence. Its cognate antigen is unknown. The primer mix had 60 Vbeta and 13 Jbeta primers. Here immunoSEQ multiplex PCR was the method, and the copy in TCRdb shows in-frame clones only, minus some. The data contain approximately 100,000 clones, roughly 60% of them singletons. Recording of this donor's CMV serostatus was not done. This entry is derived from a study of cytomegalovirus exposure and HLA in healthy donors. General study findings and limits: Most observed TCR sequences were rare, whereas some public TCRs were detected in many donors. Several of the most significant clusters were apparently associated with common viral pathogens in a later analysis.

The V gene's germline CDR1 is PRHDT and CDR2 FYEKMQ (reference sequence). This CDR3 is built from 13 residues. Trimming stripped 8 bases from V and 3 bases from J, with 14 bases between. Source material: PBMCs. The receptor was derived from a human donor in good health. The gene calls are TRBV13 and TRBJ2-7; the D gene is possibly TRBD1 (6 bases). CDR3 protein: CASARGHHYEQYF. The CDR3 bases are TGTGCCAGCGCCCGGGGACACCACTACGAGCAGTACTTC.